The next 24 T cell receptor beta chains were all read from a single sample in a study of Ad26.COV2.S vaccination and SARS-CoV-2 variants. Regarding treatment: some 20 received Ad26.COV2.S at low or high dose, single or two shots; five or six received placebo; per-sample allocation not given. The investigators took samples on day 63 after the first vaccine or placebo injection. The protocol was immunoSEQ multiplex PCR, while the TCRdb copy is restricted to in-frame clones and leaves out a portion. Of over 400,000 clones listed, approximately 92% are singletons. The specimen comprised peripheral blood, sampled in a trial of Ad26.COV2.S vaccine versus placebo. The source is a person aged 18-60 years who received the Ad26.COV2.S COVID-19 vaccine or a placebo.

The chain combines TRBV6-5 with TRBJ1-1; 10 positions agree with TRBD1. There are 15 residues in the CDR3. J was trimmed by 5 bases and V by 5 bases; bases with no gene match: 8. Germline V gene data show CDR1 as MNHEY and CDR2 as SVGAGI. Here the CDR3 DNA reads TGTGCCAGCAGTAGTGACAGGGGGCGAGGAACTGAAGCTTTCTTT. This encodes CASSSDRGRGTEAFF.

The rearrangement uses TRBV6-5 and TRBJ1-4; the D is unclear. The CDR3 totals 15 residues. The V gene lost 6 bases and the J gene lost 6 bases, with 17 bases spanning the gap. Per the germline V gene, CDR1 is MNHEY and CDR2 is SVGAGI. CDR3 protein: CASRMNTMGDEKLFF. The CDR3 nucleotides read TGTGCCAGCAGAATGAATACGATGGGTGATGAAAAACTGTTTTTT.

This sequence joins TRBV7-9 and TRBJ2-1; D is unresolved. The CDR3 runs to 18 residues. V lost 0 bases and J 0 bases, leaving 15 bases between the germline ends. Germline CDR1 and CDR2: SEHNR and FQNEAQ (reference sequence). The CDR3 is CASSLALSTSTSYNEQFF. CDR3 sequence (DNA): TGTGCCAGCAGCTTAGCGTTATCAACTTCCACCTCCTACAATGAGCAGTTCTTC.

This sequence joins TRBV4-1 and TRBJ1-2; D may be TRBD1 (5 bases). This CDR3 has 15 residues. Germline V lookup: CDR1 MGHRA, CDR2 YSYEKL. Trimming left V 1 base short and J 4 bases short, with 13 bases between. In DNA form, the CDR3 reads TGCGCCAGCAGCCAAGTTGGGGTCGGGGGCTATGGCTACACCTTC. It specifies CASSQVGVGGYGYTF.

The V call is TRBV4-1, the J call TRBJ2-7; D is ambiguous. This CDR3 has 14 amino acids. Germline V gives CDR1 MGHRA, CDR2 YSYEKL. The ends were cut back, 0 bases at V and 7 bases at J, with 13 bases in the middle. CDR3 residues: CASSQDRFVSEQYF. The CDR3 DNA is TGCGCCAGCAGCCAAGACAGGTTTGTGAGTGAGCAGTACTTC.

The J gene is TRBJ2-7, the V gene TRBV6-1; D unclear. The CDR3 is 14 residues long. Deletions cut 0 bases from V and 2 bases from J, with 8 bases between. Germline V lookup: CDR1 MNHNS, CDR2 SASEGT. CDR3 nucleotide sequence: TGTGCCAGCAGTGAAGCCGGCAAGACCTACGAGCAGTACTTC. Residues: CASSEAGKTYEQYF.

Details on this clone: Other DNA sequences in the same sample also yield this CDR3. This chain connects TRBV7-2 to TRBJ2-1, with D unclear. V gave up 5 bases and J gave up 2 bases, with 7 bases separating them. CDR1 and CDR2 (germline): SGHTA, FQGNSA. CDR3 size: 13 residues. The CDR3 reads CASSLGAYNEQFF. In DNA, the CDR3 is TGTGCCAGCAGCCTGGGCGCCTACAATGAGCAGTTCTTC.

The rearrangement joins TRBV6-6 to TRBJ2-7; D is possibly TRBD2 (5 bases). Trimming left V 2 bases short and J 4 bases short, with 12 bases between. This CDR3 spans 14 amino acids. CDR1 MNHNY and CDR2 SVGAGI come from the germline V gene (reference sequence). CDR3 coding DNA: TGTGCCAGCAGTTACGAAGGAGGCGGTTACGAGCAGTACTTC. It encodes CASSYEGGGYEQYF.

This clone was seen a handful of times. This rearrangement joins TRBV6-5 to TRBJ2-1; 11 nucleotides agree with TRBD2. Germline V gene data show CDR1 as MNHEY and CDR2 as SVGAGI. The CDR3 totals 15 residues. V trimming: 6 bases; J trimming: 4 bases; junction bases outside the gene matches: 5. CDR3 sequence: CASRSGTSGYNEQFF. CDR3 bases: TGTGCCAGCAGGTCCGGGACTAGCGGATACAATGAGCAGTTCTTC.

This chain joins TRBV19 and TRBJ1-5; the match to TRBD1 covers 11 bases. From germline, CDR1 is LNHDA and CDR2 SQIVND (reference sequence). Trimming removed 5 bases from V and 5 bases from J; junction bases left unmatched: 5. The CDR3 loop spans 15 amino acids. The CDR3: CASSVGTGGYQPQHF. In nucleotides, the CDR3 is TGTGCCAGTAGTGTCGGGACAGGGGGATATCAGCCCCAGCATTTT.

Remarks on this clone: Other nucleotide sequences in the sample specify the same CDR3. This chain links TRBV5-6 with TRBJ2-5; D may be TRBD1 (5 bases). The CDR3 is 13 amino acids. Germline V gene data show CDR1 as SGHDT and CDR2 as YYEEEE. V dropped 4 bases and J dropped 3 bases, with 10 bases sitting between them. The CDR3 loop reads CASSPDSEETQYF. CDR3 coding DNA: TGTGCCAGCAGCCCCGACAGTGAAGAGACCCAGTACTTC.

V usage is TRBV19 and J usage is TRBJ1-1, with unresolved D. V shed 6 bases and J shed 4 bases, with 6 bases lying between them. The CDR3 runs to 11 residues. CDR1 is LNHDA and CDR2 is SQIVND in the germline V gene (reference sequence). Written as DNA, the CDR3 is TGTGCCAGTAGCTTAGGCACTGAAGCTTTCTTT. This translates into CASSLGTEAFF.

This chain uses TRBV7-8 with TRBJ2-2; no reliable D call. Trimming left V 4 bases short and J 3 bases short, with 9 bases between. The CDR3 is made up of 14 amino acids. The germline V gene encodes CDR1 SGHVS and CDR2 FQNEAQ. In nucleotides, the CDR3 is TGTGCCAGCAGCTCGATCCCCTACACCGGGGAGCTGTTTTTT. Protein product: CASSSIPYTGELFF.

The chain uses TRBV29-1 and TRBJ2-1; the match to TRBD1 covers 7 bases. The germline V gene encodes CDR1 SQVTM and CDR2 ANQGSEA. V trimming: 1 base; J trimming: 4 bases; junction bases outside the gene matches: 7. The CDR3 runs 15 residues. The CDR3 coding sequence is TGCAGCGTTGAAGGTGTCAGGGGGTTTTACAATGAGCAGTTCTTC. Its translation is CSVEGVRGFYNEQFF.

This clone appeared a single time. The V call is TRBV28, the J call TRBJ1-2, with 9 bases identical to TRBD1. The CDR3 extends over 13 amino acids. V was pared by 4 bases and J by 8 bases, with 5 bases of the junction left unmatched. Germline CDR1 and CDR2: MDHEN and SYDVKM. CDR3 protein: CASSSTGGEGYTF. In nucleotides, the CDR3 is TGTGCCAGCAGTTCTACAGGGGGCGAAGGCTACACCTTC.

This clone has just one count. The chain employs TRBV27 and TRBJ1-6; possibly TRBD1 for D (6 bases). V gave up 8 bases and J gave up 0 bases, with 23 bases separating them. There are 19 residues in the CDR3. Germline values: CDR1 MNHEY, CDR2 SMNVEV (reference sequence). CDR3 in amino acids: CASRSARGGASSYNSPLHF. CDR3 bases: TGTGCCAGCCGCTCTGCACGGGGGGGGGCCAGCTCCTATAATTCACCCCTCCACTTT.

The J gene is TRBJ1-4, the V gene TRBV28; the D is unclear. The germline V and J ends were trimmed by 4 bases and 7 bases, with 10 bases remaining between them. The CDR3 length is 13 residues. The germline V gene encodes CDR1 MDHEN and CDR2 SYDVKM. CDR3 loop: CASSSTKPEKLFF. The CDR3 DNA sequence: TGTGCCAGCAGTTCTACCAAACCTGAAAAACTGTTTTTT.

V usage is TRBV18 and J usage is TRBJ2-2, with D uncertain. Trimming removed 5 bases from V and 5 bases from J, with 9 bases in between. The CDR3 loop spans 13 amino acids. Looked up from germline, CDR1 is KGHSH and CDR2 is LQKENI. The CDR3 sequence: CASSILETGELFF. Here the CDR3 DNA reads TGTGCCAGCTCAATCCTCGAAACCGGGGAGCTGTTTTTT.

The chain is built from TRBV27 and TRBJ2-1, with no clear D. Trimming left V 1 base short and J 9 bases short, with 4 bases between. CDR3 size: 11 residues. Per germline, CDR1 MNHEY and CDR2 SMNVEV (reference sequence). For the CDR3, the DNA is TGTGCCAGCAGTTTATTGGGTGAGCAGTTCTTC. Amino acid sequence: CASSLLGEQFF.

This chain joins TRBV7-2 and TRBJ2-2; no reliable D call. Germline V lookup: CDR1 SGHTA, CDR2 FQGNSA. Trimming pared 5 bases from V and 3 bases from J, leaving 13 bases between. CDR3 size: 15 residues. The CDR3 DNA follows: TGTGCCAGCAGCCCCCCTGGCGGCGACACCGGGGAGCTGTTTTTT. Translated, it gives CASSPPGGDTGELFF.

Only a few counts were recorded for this clone. This chain connects TRBV7-9 to TRBJ2-7; TRBD2 is a possible D gene (5 bases). This CDR3 region has 13 residues. CDR1 is SEHNR, CDR2 FQNEAQ, per germline (reference sequence). Deletions cut 0 bases from V and 2 bases from J, with 5 bases between. CDR3 in amino acids: CASSLAGAYEQYF. The CDR3 region has the DNA TGTGCCAGCAGCTTAGCCGGGGCCTACGAGCAGTACTTC.

J is TRBJ1-2 and V is TRBV4-3, with 7 bases identical to TRBD1. The CDR3 covers 14 residues. The ends lost 1 base at V and 4 bases at J; junction bases unmatched: 3. Germline-derived CDR1 and CDR2 are LGHNA and YSLEER. Here the CDR3 DNA reads TGCGCCAGCAGCCAAGGCAGGGGGATCTATGGCTACACCTTC. It translates to CASSQGRGIYGYTF.

The chain has TRBV6-2 or TRBV6-3 and TRBJ2-7; no clear D gene. Germline CDR1 is MNHEY and CDR2 is SVGEGT. The CDR3 loop spans 13 amino acids. V gave up 4 bases and J gave up 3 bases, with 10 bases separating them. CDR3 sequence: CASSSPLDYEQYF. The CDR3 nucleotides read TGTGCCAGCAGTTCCCCCCTTGACTACGAGCAGTACTTC.

The gene calls are TRBV2 and TRBJ1-3, with 7 bases fitting TRBD1. Germline CDR1 is SNHLY and CDR2 is FYNNEI. The junction had 0 bases not matched to a gene; V was cut back by 0 bases and J by 4 bases. CDR3 length: 14 amino acids. In DNA, the CDR3 is TGTGCCAGCAGTGAAGCAGGGGGCGGAAACACCATATATTTT. Protein: CASSEAGGGNTIYF.